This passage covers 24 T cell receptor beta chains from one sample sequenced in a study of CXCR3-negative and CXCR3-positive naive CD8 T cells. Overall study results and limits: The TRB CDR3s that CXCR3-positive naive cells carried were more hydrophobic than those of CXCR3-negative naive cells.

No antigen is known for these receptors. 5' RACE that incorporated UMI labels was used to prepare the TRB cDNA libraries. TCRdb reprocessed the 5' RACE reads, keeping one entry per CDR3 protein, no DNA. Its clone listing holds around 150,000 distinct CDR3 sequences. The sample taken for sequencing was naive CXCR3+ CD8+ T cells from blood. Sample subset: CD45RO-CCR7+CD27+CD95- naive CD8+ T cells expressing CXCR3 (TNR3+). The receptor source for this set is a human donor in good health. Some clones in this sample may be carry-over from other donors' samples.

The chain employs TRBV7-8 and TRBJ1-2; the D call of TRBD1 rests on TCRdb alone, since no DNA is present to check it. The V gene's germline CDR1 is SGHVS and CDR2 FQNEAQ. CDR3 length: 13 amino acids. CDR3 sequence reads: CASSLGDRDGYTF. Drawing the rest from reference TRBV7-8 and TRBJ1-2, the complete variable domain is GAGVSQSPRYKVAKRGQDVALRCDPISGHVSLFWYQQALGQGPEFLTYFQNEAQLDKSGLPSDRFFAERPEGSVSTLKIQRTQQEDSAVYLCASSLGDRDGYTFGSGTRLTVV.

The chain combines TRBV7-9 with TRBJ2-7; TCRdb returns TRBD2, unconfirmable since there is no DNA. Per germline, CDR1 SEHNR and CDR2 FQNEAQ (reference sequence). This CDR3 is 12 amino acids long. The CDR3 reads CASSLGTSVAYF.

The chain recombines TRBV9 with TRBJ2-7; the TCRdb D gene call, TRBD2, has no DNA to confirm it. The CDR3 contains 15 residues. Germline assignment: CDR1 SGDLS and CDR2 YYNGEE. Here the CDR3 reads CASSVGSGIAYEQYF.

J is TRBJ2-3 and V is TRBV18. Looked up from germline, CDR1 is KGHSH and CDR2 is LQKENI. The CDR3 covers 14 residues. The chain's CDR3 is CASSPLVGADTQYF.

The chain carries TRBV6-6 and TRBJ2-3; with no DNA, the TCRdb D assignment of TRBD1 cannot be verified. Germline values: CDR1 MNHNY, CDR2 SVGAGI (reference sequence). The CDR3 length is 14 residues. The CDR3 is CASSAKGESDTQYF.

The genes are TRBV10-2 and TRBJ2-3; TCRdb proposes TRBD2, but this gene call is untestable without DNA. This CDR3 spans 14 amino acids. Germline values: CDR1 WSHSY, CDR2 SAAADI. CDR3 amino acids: CAGNSGGAPDTQYF.

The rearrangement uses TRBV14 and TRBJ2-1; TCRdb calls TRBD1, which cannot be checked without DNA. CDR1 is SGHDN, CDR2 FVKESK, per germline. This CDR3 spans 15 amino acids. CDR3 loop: CASSLRQGRYNEQFF.

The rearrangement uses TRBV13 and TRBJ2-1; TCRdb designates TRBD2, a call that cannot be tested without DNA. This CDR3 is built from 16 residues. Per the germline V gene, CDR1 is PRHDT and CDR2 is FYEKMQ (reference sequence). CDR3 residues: CASSLGRREVLNEQFF.

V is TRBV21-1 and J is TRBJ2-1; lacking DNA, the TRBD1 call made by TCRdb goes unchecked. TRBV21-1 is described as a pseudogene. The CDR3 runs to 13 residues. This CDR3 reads CASSAPGGNEKFF.

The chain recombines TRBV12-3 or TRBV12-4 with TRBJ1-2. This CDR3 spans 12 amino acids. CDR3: CASSFGSYGYTF.

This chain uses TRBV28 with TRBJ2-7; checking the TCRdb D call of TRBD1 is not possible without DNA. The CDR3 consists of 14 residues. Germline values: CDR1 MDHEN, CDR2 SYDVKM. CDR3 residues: CASRPWTGAYEQYF.

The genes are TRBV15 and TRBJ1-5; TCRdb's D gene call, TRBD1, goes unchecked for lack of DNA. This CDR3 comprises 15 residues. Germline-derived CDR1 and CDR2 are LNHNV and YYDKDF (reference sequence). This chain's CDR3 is CATSKTGGVGQPQHF.

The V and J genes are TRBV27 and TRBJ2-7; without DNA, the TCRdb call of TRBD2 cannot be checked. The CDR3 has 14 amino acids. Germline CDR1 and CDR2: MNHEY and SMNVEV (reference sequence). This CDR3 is CASSLNGLAGEQYF.

The CDR3 loop is CASSSGLAGFPYEQYF. The rearrangement joins TRBV7-2 to TRBJ2-7; with no DNA, the TCRdb D assignment of TRBD2 cannot be verified. The CDR3 has 16 amino acids. Germline CDR1 reads SGHTA; CDR2 reads FQGNSA.

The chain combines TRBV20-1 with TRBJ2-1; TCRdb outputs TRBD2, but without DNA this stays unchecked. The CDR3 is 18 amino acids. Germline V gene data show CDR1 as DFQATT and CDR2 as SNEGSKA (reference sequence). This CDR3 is CSAPGLAGGRGSYNEQFF.

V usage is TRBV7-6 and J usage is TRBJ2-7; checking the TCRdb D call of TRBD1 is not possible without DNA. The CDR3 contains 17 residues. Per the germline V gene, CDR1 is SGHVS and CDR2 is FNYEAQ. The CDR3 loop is CASSLVVGASDLYEQYF.

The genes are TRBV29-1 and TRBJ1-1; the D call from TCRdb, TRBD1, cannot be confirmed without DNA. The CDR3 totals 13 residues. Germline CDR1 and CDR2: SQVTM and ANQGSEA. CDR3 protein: CSVARPQTAEAFF.

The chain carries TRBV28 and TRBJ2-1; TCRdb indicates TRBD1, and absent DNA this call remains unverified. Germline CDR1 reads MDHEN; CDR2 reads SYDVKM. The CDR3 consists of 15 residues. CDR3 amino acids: CASSPRAGYGNEHFF.

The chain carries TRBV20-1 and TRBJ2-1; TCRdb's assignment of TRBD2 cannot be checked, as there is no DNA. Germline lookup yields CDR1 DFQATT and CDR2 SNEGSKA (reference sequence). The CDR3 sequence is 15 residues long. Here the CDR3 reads CSARDRDYTLDEQFF.

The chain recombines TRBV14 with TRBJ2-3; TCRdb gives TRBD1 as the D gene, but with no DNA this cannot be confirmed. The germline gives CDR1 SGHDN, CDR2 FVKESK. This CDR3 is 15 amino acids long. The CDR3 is CASSQGQTSTDTQYF.

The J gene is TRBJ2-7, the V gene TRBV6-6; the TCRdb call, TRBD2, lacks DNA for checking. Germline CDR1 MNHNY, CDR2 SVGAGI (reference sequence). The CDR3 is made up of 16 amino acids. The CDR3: CASSYAPRDYPYEQYF.

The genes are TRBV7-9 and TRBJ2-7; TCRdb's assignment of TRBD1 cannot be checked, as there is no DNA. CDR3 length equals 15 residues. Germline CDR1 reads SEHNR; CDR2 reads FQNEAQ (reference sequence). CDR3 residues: CASSDLGTAPYEQYF.

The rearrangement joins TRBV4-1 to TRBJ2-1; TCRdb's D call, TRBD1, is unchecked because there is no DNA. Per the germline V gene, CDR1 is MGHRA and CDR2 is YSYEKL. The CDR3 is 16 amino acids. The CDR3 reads CASKPGTESSYNEQFF.

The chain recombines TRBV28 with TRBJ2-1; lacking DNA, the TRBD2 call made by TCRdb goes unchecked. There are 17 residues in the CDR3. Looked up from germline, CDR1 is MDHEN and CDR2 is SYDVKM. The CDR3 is CASSLGPGTRSYNEQFF. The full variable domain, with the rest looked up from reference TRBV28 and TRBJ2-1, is DVKVTQSSRYLVKRTGEKVFLECVQDMDHENMFWYRQDPGLGLRLIYFSYDVKMKEKGDIPEGYSVSREKKERFSLILESASTNQTSMYLCASSLGPGTRSYNEQFFGPGTRLTVL.